This T cell receptor beta chain was sequenced in a study of cytomegalovirus exposure and HLA in healthy donors. Looking at the study overall: Assignment to the Caucasian-associated ancestry cluster applied to 75% to 85% of the approximately 390 genotyped donors.

Only a few counts were recorded for this clone. Its antigen is not identified. Use of 60 Vbeta and 13 Jbeta primers characterized the PCR. Assay used: immunoSEQ multiplex PCR; TCRdb lists only in-frame clones, some missing. The sample contains under 150,000 clones, 60% to 85% of which appear only once. Germline assignment: CDR1 MNHNY and CDR2 SVGAGI (reference sequence). This CDR3 spans 15 amino acids. V lost 7 bases, J lost 5 bases, and 7 bases stayed unmatched. Study findings and constraints: A missense DCLRE1C variant was associated with V- and J-gene trimming of TCR beta chains in a later analysis, and an independent cohort replicated the association. It was around 160 TCR beta chains that were listed as cytomegalovirus-associated.

The sequence was collected from a woman between 35 and 50 years old in good health and CMV-seronegative. The V gene is TRBV6-6, the J gene TRBJ2-2, with TRBD2 matching 10 bases. The sequencing input was PBMCs. The CDR3 loop is CASNPAGGRTGELFF. The CDR3 DNA reads TGTGCCAGCAACCCAGCGGGGGGGAGGACCGGGGAGCTGTTTTTT.